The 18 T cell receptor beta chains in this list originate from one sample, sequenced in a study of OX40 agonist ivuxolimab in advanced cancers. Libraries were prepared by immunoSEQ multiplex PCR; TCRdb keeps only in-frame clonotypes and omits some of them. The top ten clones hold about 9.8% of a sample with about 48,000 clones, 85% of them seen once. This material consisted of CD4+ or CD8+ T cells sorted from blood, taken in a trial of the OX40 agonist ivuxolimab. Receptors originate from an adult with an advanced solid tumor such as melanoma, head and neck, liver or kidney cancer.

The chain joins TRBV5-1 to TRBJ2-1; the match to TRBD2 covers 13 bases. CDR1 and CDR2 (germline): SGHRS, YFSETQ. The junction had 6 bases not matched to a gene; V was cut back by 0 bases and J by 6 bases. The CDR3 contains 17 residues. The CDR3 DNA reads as TGCGCCAGCAGCTTGGGGCAGGGGACTAGCGGGGTCAATGAGCAGTTCTTC. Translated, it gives CASSLGQGTSGVNEQFF.

The CDR3 here is CASSLGGDEQFF. The CDR3 nucleotides read TGTGCCAGCAGCTTAGGGGGGGATGAGCAGTTCTTC. The chain combines TRBV11-2 with TRBJ2-1; TRBD2 is a possible D gene (6 bases). There are 12 residues in the CDR3. Germline CDR1 is SGHAT and CDR2 is FQNNGV. V was cut by 1 base and J by 8 bases, with 6 bases left in between.

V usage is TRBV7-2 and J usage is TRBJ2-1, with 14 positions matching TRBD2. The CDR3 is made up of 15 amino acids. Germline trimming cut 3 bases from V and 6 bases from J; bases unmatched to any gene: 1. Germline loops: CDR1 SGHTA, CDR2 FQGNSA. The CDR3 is CASSLGLAGVNEQFF. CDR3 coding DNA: TGTGCCAGCAGCTTGGGACTAGCGGGAGTCAATGAGCAGTTCTTC.

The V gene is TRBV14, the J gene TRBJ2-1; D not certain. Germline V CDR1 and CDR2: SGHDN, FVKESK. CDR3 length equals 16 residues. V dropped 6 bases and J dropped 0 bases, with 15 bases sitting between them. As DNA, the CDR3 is TGTGCCAGCAGTGAGAGCCCGAAGAGCTCCTACAATGAGCAGTTCTTC. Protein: CASSESPKSSYNEQFF.

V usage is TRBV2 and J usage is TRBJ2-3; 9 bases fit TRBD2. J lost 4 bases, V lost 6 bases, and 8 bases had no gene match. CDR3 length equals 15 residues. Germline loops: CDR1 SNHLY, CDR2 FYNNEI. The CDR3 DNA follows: TGTGCCAGCAGAGAGGGACTAGCTAAGGCAGATACGCAGTATTTT. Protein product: CASREGLAKADTQYF.

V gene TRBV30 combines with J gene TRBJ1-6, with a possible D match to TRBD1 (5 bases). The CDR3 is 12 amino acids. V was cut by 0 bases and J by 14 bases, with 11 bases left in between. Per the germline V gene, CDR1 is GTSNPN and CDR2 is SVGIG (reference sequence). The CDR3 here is CAWSVPPRALHF. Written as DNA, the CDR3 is TGTGCCTGGAGTGTACCTCCCAGGGCCCTCCACTTT.

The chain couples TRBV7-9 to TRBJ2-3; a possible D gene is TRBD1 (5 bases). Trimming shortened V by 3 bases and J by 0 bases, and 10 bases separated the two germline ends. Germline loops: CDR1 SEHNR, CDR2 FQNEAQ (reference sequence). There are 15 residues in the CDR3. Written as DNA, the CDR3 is TGTGCCAGCAGCTTCCTAGGGGCTAGCACAGATACGCAGTATTTT. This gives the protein CASSFLGASTDTQYF.

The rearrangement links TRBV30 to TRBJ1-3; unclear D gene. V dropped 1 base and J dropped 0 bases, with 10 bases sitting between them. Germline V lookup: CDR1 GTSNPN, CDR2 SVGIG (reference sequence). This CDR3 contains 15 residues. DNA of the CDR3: TGTGCCTGGAGTGGGAGCAGAAACTCTGGAAACACCATATATTTT. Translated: CAWSGSRNSGNTIYF. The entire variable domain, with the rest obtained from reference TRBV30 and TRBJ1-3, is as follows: SQTIHQWPATLVQPVGSPLSLECTVEGTSNPNLYWYRQAAGRGLQLLFYSVGIGQISSEVPQNLSASRPQDRQFILSSKKLLLSDSGFYLCAWSGSRNSGNTIYFGEGSWLTVV.

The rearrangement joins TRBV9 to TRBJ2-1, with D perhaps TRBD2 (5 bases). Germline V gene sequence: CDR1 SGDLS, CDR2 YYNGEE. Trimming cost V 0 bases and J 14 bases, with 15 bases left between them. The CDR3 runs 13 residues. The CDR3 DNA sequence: TGTGCCAGCAGCGTAGAGCCCTCGGGATTGGAGTTCTTC. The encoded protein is CASSVEPSGLEFF.

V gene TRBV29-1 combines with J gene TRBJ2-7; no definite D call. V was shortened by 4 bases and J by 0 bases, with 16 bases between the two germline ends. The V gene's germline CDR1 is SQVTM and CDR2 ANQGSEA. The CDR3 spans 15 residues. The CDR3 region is CSVVFGGRSSYEQYF. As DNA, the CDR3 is TGCAGCGTTGTTTTCGGTGGAAGGAGCTCCTACGAGCAGTACTTC.

The CDR3, as DNA: TGTGCCAGCAGCTTGTTGCGGGGGATTTACAATGAGCAGTTCTTC. It encodes CASSLLRGIYNEQFF. The J gene is TRBJ2-1, the V gene TRBV7-2; 7 bases fit TRBD2. V shed 3 bases, J shed 4 bases, and the junction held 6 bases outside the gene matches. The CDR3 totals 15 residues. CDR1 SGHTA and CDR2 FQGNSA come from the germline V gene.

The CDR3 here is CASVRDRGVGSPLHF. The DNA of the CDR3 is TGTGCCAGCGTGCGGGACAGGGGAGTTGGTTCACCCCTCCACTTT. V and J are TRBV6-1 and TRBJ1-6; 10 bases map to TRBD1. Germline loops: CDR1 MNHNS, CDR2 SASEGT. The CDR3 has 15 amino acids. Trimming removed 8 bases from V and 9 bases from J; junction bases left unmatched: 10.

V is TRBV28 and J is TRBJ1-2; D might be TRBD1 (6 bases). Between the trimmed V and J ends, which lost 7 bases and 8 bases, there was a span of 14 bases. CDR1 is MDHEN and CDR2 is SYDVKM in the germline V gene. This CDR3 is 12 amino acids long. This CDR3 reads CASTPRGTGYTF. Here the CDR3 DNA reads TGTGCCAGCACCCCCAGGGGTACGGGCTACACCTTC.

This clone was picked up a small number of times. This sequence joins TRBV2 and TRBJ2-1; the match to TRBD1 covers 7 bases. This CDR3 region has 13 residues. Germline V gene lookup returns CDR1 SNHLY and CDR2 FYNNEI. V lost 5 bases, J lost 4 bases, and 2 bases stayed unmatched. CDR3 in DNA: TGTGCCAGCAGTAAACAGGGGTACAATGAGCAGTTCTTC. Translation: CASSKQGYNEQFF.

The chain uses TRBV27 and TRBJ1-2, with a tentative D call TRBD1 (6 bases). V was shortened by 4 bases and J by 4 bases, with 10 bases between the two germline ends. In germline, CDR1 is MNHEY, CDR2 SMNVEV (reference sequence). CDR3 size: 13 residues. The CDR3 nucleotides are TGTGCCAGCAGTTCCCAAGGGGGCTATGGCTACACCTTC. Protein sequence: CASSSQGGYGYTF.

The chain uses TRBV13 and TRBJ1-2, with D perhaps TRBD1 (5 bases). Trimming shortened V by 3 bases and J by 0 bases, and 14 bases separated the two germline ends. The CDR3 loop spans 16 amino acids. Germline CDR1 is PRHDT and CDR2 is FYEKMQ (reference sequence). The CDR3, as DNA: TGTGCCAGCAGCTTTTCCTCAGGGCCCACTAACTATGGCTACACCTTC. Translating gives CASSFSSGPTNYGYTF.

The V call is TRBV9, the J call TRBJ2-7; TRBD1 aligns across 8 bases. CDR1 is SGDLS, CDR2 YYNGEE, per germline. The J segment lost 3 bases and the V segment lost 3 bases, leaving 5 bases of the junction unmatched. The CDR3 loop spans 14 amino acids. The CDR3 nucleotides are TGTGCCAGCAGCGGGACAGGGTTGGGCTACGAGCAGTACTTC. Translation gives CASSGTGLGYEQYF.

DNA of the CDR3: TGTGCCATCAGTGAGTTTTCCCAGGGAACAGATACGCAGTATTTT. Protein product: CAISEFSQGTDTQYF. The chain uses TRBV10-3 and TRBJ2-3; tentative D call: TRBD1 (5 bases). V shed 1 base and J shed 3 bases, with 11 bases lying between them. The CDR3 runs 15 residues. The germline CDR1 and CDR2 sequences are ENHRY and SYGVKD.